This TCR beta chain was identified during a study of OX40 agonist ivuxolimab in advanced cancers. Study context: Dose-escalation subjects each had hepatocellular carcinoma, melanoma, renal cell or head and neck cancer.

The CDR3 loop spans 10 amino acids. Unmatched junction bases numbered 2, after V lost 4 bases and J lost 12 bases. CDR1 is DFQATT, CDR2 SNEGSKA, per germline (reference sequence). The protocol was immunoSEQ multiplex PCR, while the TCRdb copy is restricted to in-frame clones and leaves out a portion. The sample lists under 90,000 clones, approximately 94% occurring once. This specimen consisted of CD4+ or CD8+ T cells sorted from blood, obtained in a trial of the OX40 agonist ivuxolimab. The sequence was obtained from an adult with an advanced solid tumor such as melanoma, head and neck, liver or kidney cancer. This chain joins TRBV20-1 and TRBJ2-5; 10 bases are shared with TRBD1. The CDR3 is CSAIGQGEYF. The DNA of the CDR3 is TGCAGTGCTATAGGACAGGGGGAGTACTTC.